Sequencing of this T cell receptor beta chain was carried out in a study of OX40 agonist ivuxolimab in advanced cancers. The CDR3 consists of 16 residues. The ends were cut back, 4 bases at V and 2 bases at J, with 17 bases in the middle. CDR1 and CDR2 (germline): LNHDA, SQIVND (reference sequence). The assay was immunoSEQ multiplex PCR, and TCRdb's table has in-frame clones only and misses some. The sample contains 30,000 to 45,000 clones, roughly four fifths of which appear only once. The chain recombines TRBV19 with TRBJ2-5; tentatively, D is TRBD1 (5 bases). The TCR sequence derives from an adult with an advanced solid tumor such as melanoma, head and neck, liver or kidney cancer. The specimen comprised CD4+ or CD8+ T cells sorted from blood, sampled in a trial of the OX40 agonist ivuxolimab. This CDR3 reads CASSTQKGAGQETQYF. CDR3 nucleotide sequence: TGTGCCAGTAGTACCCAAAAAGGGGCTGGTCAAGAGACCCAGTACTTC.